This record concerns one T cell receptor beta chain sequence. Three pembrolizumab responders had their TCRs sequenced. The table came from immunoSEQ multiplex PCR; TCRdb's copy has only in-frame clones and leaves some out. The data contain about 130,000 clones, roughly 90% of them singletons. This sample was taken from a study of PD-1 blockade in mismatch repair-deficient tumors. The sequencing here drew on peripheral blood, taken almost 74 weeks after starting pembrolizumab. The TCR was taken from an adult with mismatch repair-deficient cancer.

CDR3 residues: CASSLGDSGRSIYEQYF. The CDR3 DNA is TGTGCCAGCAGTTTAGGGGACAGTGGTAGGTCTATCTACGAGCAGTACTTC. The rearrangement joins TRBV27 to TRBJ2-7; 7 bases align to TRBD1. With V trimmed by 2 bases and J by 3 bases, 13 bases remained unmatched. The CDR3 has 17 residues. Germline lookup yields CDR1 MNHEY and CDR2 SMNVEV (reference sequence).